This T cell receptor beta chain originates from a study of PD-1 blockade in classical Hodgkin lymphoma. As for time point: newly diagnosed, previously untreated cHL patient sample. Purification of CD4+ T cells from thawed PBMCs was achieved by magnetic negative selection. Comparators were PBMCs taken from newly diagnosed, untreated classical Hodgkin lymphoma. The protocol was immunoSEQ multiplex PCR, while the TCRdb copy is restricted to in-frame clones and leaves out a portion. The data show about 32,000 clones, with 88% seen just once and more than 0.95% held by the top ten. What was sequenced was CD4+ T cells from blood. The TCR comes from a human donor with classical Hodgkin lymphoma.

DNA for the CDR3: TGTGCCAGCAGCTTGGGGGGGTCTCCTCGGAACACTGAAGCTTTCTTT. Amino acid sequence: CASSLGGSPRNTEAFF. The genes are TRBV5-4 and TRBJ1-1; the D gene is possibly TRBD1 (5 bases). The germline V gene has CDR1 SGHNT and CDR2 YYREEE (reference sequence). Trimming pared 0 bases from V and 1 base from J, leaving 13 bases between. The CDR3 loop spans 16 amino acids.